The 30 T cell receptor beta chains in this list originate from one sample, sequenced in a study of shared clonotypes between healthy human individuals. Measured with immunoSEQ multiplex PCR; TCRdb has only the in-frame clones, and not every one. The data show hundreds of thousands of clones, about 95% seen once. Material: naive CD4+ T cells sorted from blood. Stated subset: CD45RA+ positively selected. Source of these receptors: a woman aged 25 to 39 in good health.

For the CDR3, the DNA is TGTGCCAGCAGTTCCCGCCCCACCAGCATGAATAACTATGGCTACACCTTC. Translating gives CASSSRPTSMNNYGYTF. The chain has TRBV27 and TRBJ1-2; D unclear. From germline, CDR1 is MNHEY and CDR2 SMNVEV (reference sequence). V dropped 4 bases and J dropped 1 base, with 19 bases sitting between them. The CDR3 is 17 amino acids.

This clone showed up just once. V is TRBV18 and J is TRBJ2-3, with TRBD2 as a possible D gene (5 bases). The CDR3 covers 15 residues. The V and J ends lost 0 bases and 0 bases respectively, with 7 bases between them. The germline V gene has CDR1 KGHSH and CDR2 LQKENI. This CDR3 reads CASSPPAGSTDTQYF. The CDR3 DNA follows: TGTGCCAGCTCACCACCGGCGGGTAGCACAGATACGCAGTATTTT.

The rearrangement joins TRBV7-2 to TRBJ2-4, with 10 bases aligning to TRBD2. Germline loops: CDR1 SGHTA, CDR2 FQGNSA. Unmatched junction bases numbered 14, after V lost 5 bases and J lost 7 bases. The CDR3 is 17 residues long. The CDR3 here is CASSPLRASGSVNIQYF. As DNA, the CDR3 is TGTGCCAGCAGCCCATTGCGGGCTAGCGGGAGTGTTAACATTCAGTACTTC.

CDR3 coding DNA: TGTGCCAGCAGTCGACAGAATAGCAATCAGCCCCAGCATTTT. Its protein product is CASSRQNSNQPQHF. This rearrangement joins TRBV2 to TRBJ1-5; TRBD1 might be the D (5 bases). The CDR3 loop spans 14 amino acids. The V end lost 5 bases, the J end lost 0 bases, and 8 bases lay between the germline ends. The V gene's germline CDR1 is SNHLY and CDR2 FYNNEI.

The chain couples TRBV19 to TRBJ2-3; TRBD2 matches 9 bases. Germline V gene lookup returns CDR1 LNHDA and CDR2 SQIVND (reference sequence). V trimming: 4 bases; J trimming: 4 bases; junction bases outside the gene matches: 15. CDR3 length: 18 amino acids. The CDR3 region is CASSTQRASGTQADTQYF. The CDR3 nucleotides are TGTGCCAGTAGTACACAGAGGGCTAGCGGGACCCAGGCAGATACGCAGTATTTT.

The chain has TRBV11-2 and TRBJ2-2, with D perhaps matching TRBD2 (5 bases). This CDR3 spans 13 amino acids. Trimming shortened V by 0 bases and J by 7 bases, and 6 bases separated the two germline ends. Germline CDR1 is SGHAT and CDR2 is FQNNGV. CDR3 amino acids: CASSLDEGGELFF. CDR3 coding DNA: TGTGCCAGCAGCTTAGATGAGGGCGGGGAGCTGTTTTTT. The variable domain in full, with the rest retrieved from reference TRBV11-2 and TRBJ2-2, is EAGVAQSPRYKIIEKRQSVAFWCNPISGHATLYWYQQILGQGPKLLIQFQNNGVVDDSQLPKDRFSAERLKGVDSTLKIQPAKLEDSAVYLCASSLDEGGELFFGEGSRLTVL.

The rearrangement joins TRBV5-1 to TRBJ1-3, with a possible D match to TRBD1 (6 bases). CDR1 and CDR2 from the germline V gene are SGHRS and YFSETQ. The CDR3 has 15 residues. Trimming left V 4 bases short and J 0 bases short, with 11 bases between. The CDR3 protein is CASSTGQSSGNTIYF. The CDR3 nucleotides are TGCGCCAGCAGCACTGGACAGTCCTCTGGAAACACCATATATTTT.

The rearrangement joins TRBV19 to TRBJ2-2, with 10 bases that match TRBD2. V lost 4 bases and J lost 0; bases outside the gene matches: 11. The length of the CDR3 is 19 residues. Germline lookup yields CDR1 LNHDA and CDR2 SQIVND (reference sequence). The CDR3 spells CASSTRTSGISANTGELFF. Here the CDR3 DNA reads TGTGCCAGTAGTACCCGGACTAGCGGCATTTCGGCGAACACCGGGGAGCTGTTTTTT.

The chain has TRBV10-1 and TRBJ2-7, with 8 bases identical to TRBD2. CDR1 is WNHNN, CDR2 SYGVQD, per germline (reference sequence). The ends lost 5 bases at V and 4 bases at J; junction bases unmatched: 4. The CDR3 is 13 residues long. The CDR3 protein is CASSKTSEYEQYF. The CDR3 nucleotides are TGCGCCAGCAGTAAGACTAGCGAATACGAGCAGTACTTC.

This chain uses TRBV30 with TRBJ2-3; D remains ambiguous. V lost 3 bases and J 1 base, leaving 8 bases between the germline ends. This CDR3 has 13 amino acids. The germline CDR1 and CDR2 sequences are GTSNPN and SVGIG (reference sequence). The CDR3 DNA reads as TGTGCCTGGAGCCGTGGACGCACAGATACGCAGTATTTT. It specifies CAWSRGRTDTQYF. Looking up the rest from reference TRBV30 and TRBJ2-3 gives the full variable domain: SQTIHQWPATLVQPVGSPLSLECTVEGTSNPNLYWYRQAAGRGLQLLFYSVGIGQISSEVPQNLSASRPQDRQFILSSKKLLLSDSGFYLCAWSRGRTDTQYFGPGTRLTVL.

This chain uses TRBV25-1 with TRBJ2-5; D might be TRBD2 (5 bases). The V end was cut by 2 bases, the J end by 5 bases, with 18 bases between. This CDR3 has 16 residues. Germline loops: CDR1 MGHDK, CDR2 SYGVNS. The CDR3 DNA reads TGTGCCAGCAGTGAAATGTTTGGGGAGCCGGAGGAGACCCAGTACTTC. This gives the protein CASSEMFGEPEETQYF. The whole variable domain, filled in from reference TRBV25-1 and TRBJ2-5, reads EADIYQTPRYLVIGTGKKITLECSQTMGHDKMYWYQQDPGMELHLIHYSYGVNSTEKGDLSSESTVSRIRTEHFPLTLESARPSHTSQYLCASSEMFGEPEETQYFGPGTRLLVL.

This clone has just one count. This rearrangement joins TRBV5-1 to TRBJ2-7; possibly TRBD1 or TRBD2 for D (5 bases each). The germline V and J ends were trimmed by 3 bases and 3 bases, with 13 bases remaining between them. Germline CDR1 and CDR2: SGHRS and YFSETQ. This CDR3 contains 14 residues. Here the CDR3 DNA reads TGCGCCAGCAGCTCCCCAGGGAGTAACTACGAGCAGTACTTC. Protein sequence: CASSSPGSNYEQYF.

The chain couples TRBV18 to TRBJ1-2; 7 positions agree with TRBD1. Per germline, CDR1 KGHSH and CDR2 LQKENI. V dropped 2 bases and J dropped 2; count of bases not matched to a gene: 11. The CDR3 spans 17 residues. The CDR3 reads CASSPNTGDKRNYGYTF. The CDR3 nucleotides are TGTGCCAGCTCACCAAATACAGGGGATAAGAGGAACTATGGCTACACCTTC.

Notes on this clone: Other DNA variants within this sample encode the same CDR3. CDR3 residues: CASSYSKGSAVYEQYF. In DNA, the CDR3 is TGTGCCAGCAGTTACTCGAAGGGGAGCGCAGTCTATGAGCAGTACTTC. This chain connects TRBV6-6 to TRBJ2-7; D is tentatively TRBD1 or TRBD2 (5 bases each). CDR3 length: 16 residues. The V end lost 0 bases, the J end lost 7 bases, and 19 bases lay between the germline ends. Germline values: CDR1 MNHNY, CDR2 SVGAGI (reference sequence).

The chain uses TRBV2 and TRBJ2-3; D uncertain. CDR1 and CDR2 from the germline V gene are SNHLY and FYNNEI. The length of the CDR3 is 14 residues. The V gene lost 6 bases and the J gene lost 6 bases, with 16 bases spanning the gap. The DNA of the CDR3 is TGTGCCAGCAGCCCTTGGATCGGTGGGGATACGCAGTATTTT. Protein sequence: CASSPWIGGDTQYF.

The chain couples TRBV28 to TRBJ2-7, with TRBD2 matching over 12 bases. CDR1 and CDR2 from the germline V gene are MDHEN and SYDVKM. This CDR3 comprises 15 residues. With 6 bases clipped from V and 2 bases from J, the junction kept 5 bases outside the gene matches. CDR3 DNA: TGTGCCAGCAGACCCCGGACTAGCGGGGCCTACGAGCAGTACTTC. Amino acids: CASRPRTSGAYEQYF.

The chain employs TRBV30 and TRBJ1-1; D not certain. The V end was cut by 5 bases, the J end by 4 bases, with 14 bases between. This CDR3 has 13 amino acids. The germline gives CDR1 GTSNPN, CDR2 SVGIG (reference sequence). CDR3 region: CAWLVQAGTEAFF. The CDR3 DNA sequence: TGTGCCTGGTTGGTCCAGGCGGGCACTGAAGCTTTCTTT. Full variable domain (rest looked up from reference TRBV30 and TRBJ1-1): SQTIHQWPATLVQPVGSPLSLECTVEGTSNPNLYWYRQAAGRGLQLLFYSVGIGQISSEVPQNLSASRPQDRQFILSSKKLLLSDSGFYLCAWLVQAGTEAFFGQGTRLTVV.

This chain uses TRBV5-1 with TRBJ2-7; D is undetermined. CDR3 length: 15 amino acids. CDR1 and CDR2 from the germline V gene are SGHRS and YFSETQ. The ends were cut back, 4 bases at V and 6 bases at J, with 20 bases in the middle. For the CDR3, the DNA is TGCGCCAGCAGCGGCGAGACTTATATATCATCCGAGCAGTACTTC. Its translation is CASSGETYISSEQYF.

This rearrangement joins TRBV5-8 to TRBJ1-5; TRBD1 agrees at 10 bases. V dropped 5 bases and J dropped 0; count of bases not matched to a gene: 5. CDR3 size: 16 residues. Germline V gene sequence: CDR1 SGHTS, CDR2 YDEGEE. The CDR3 DNA follows: TGTGCCAGCAGTTTAGACAGGGGGCTTAGCAATCAGCCCCAGCATTTT. Residues: CASSLDRGLSNQPQHF. Full variable domain (missing parts from reference TRBV5-8 and TRBJ1-5): EAGVTQSPTHLIKTRGQQATLRCSPISGHTSVYWYQQALGLGLQFLLWYDEGEERNRGNFPPRFSGRQFPNYSSELNVNALELEDSALYLCASSLDRGLSNQPQHFGDGTRLSIL.

V usage is TRBV28 and J usage is TRBJ1-2; 7 bases fit TRBD1. Germline V gene data show CDR1 as MDHEN and CDR2 as SYDVKM. The V and J ends lost 6 bases and 8 bases, in that order; junction bases with no gene match: 12. The CDR3 extends over 14 amino acids. The CDR3 nucleotides are TGTGCCAGCAGCCGTAACCACATGACAGGGGGCTACACCTTC. This sequence encodes CASSRNHMTGGYTF.

This rearrangement joins TRBV28 to TRBJ2-7; 8 bases are shared with TRBD1. CDR1 and CDR2 from the germline V gene are MDHEN and SYDVKM. The CDR3 covers 14 residues. V lost 6 bases and J lost 2; bases outside the gene matches: 6. Here the CDR3 reads CASRRQGKPYEQYF. CDR3 sequence (DNA): TGTGCCAGCAGACGACAGGGGAAGCCCTACGAGCAGTACTTC.

This rearrangement joins TRBV28 to TRBJ1-5; 8 bases agree with TRBD1. Germline V gives CDR1 MDHEN, CDR2 SYDVKM. V gave up 5 bases and J gave up 1 base; unmatched junction bases: 1. This CDR3 contains 14 residues. The CDR3 here is CASSPGGSNQPQHF. The CDR3 DNA is TGTGCCAGCAGTCCAGGGGGCAGCAATCAGCCCCAGCATTTT.

This sequence joins TRBV28 and TRBJ1-1, with D maybe TRBD1 (5 bases). This CDR3 region has 15 residues. V lost 5 bases and J 6 bases, leaving 19 bases between the germline ends. The V gene's germline CDR1 is MDHEN and CDR2 SYDVKM. This chain's CDR3 is CASSRITQGHPEAFF. As DNA, the CDR3 is TGTGCCAGCAGTCGTATCACCCAAGGACACCCTGAAGCTTTCTTT.

The rearrangement links TRBV10-3 to TRBJ2-5; 7 nucleotides align to TRBD2. The length of the CDR3 is 16 residues. From germline, CDR1 is ENHRY and CDR2 SYGVKD. With 3 bases clipped from V and 4 bases from J, the junction kept 11 bases outside the gene matches. CDR3 loop: CAISDSFAGVGETQYF. The CDR3 nucleotides are TGTGCCATCAGTGATTCCTTCGCGGGAGTGGGAGAGACCCAGTACTTC.

This chain joins TRBV9 and TRBJ2-1; 8 positions match TRBD1. V was clipped by 0 bases and J by 10 bases; unmatched bases: 6. There are 14 residues in the CDR3. The germline V gene encodes CDR1 SGDLS and CDR2 YYNGEE. The CDR3 reads CASSVGRGHQEQFF. In nucleotides, the CDR3 is TGTGCCAGCAGCGTAGGCAGGGGGCATCAGGAGCAGTTCTTC.

For this clone: Other DNA sequences within the sample encode an identical CDR3. This sequence joins TRBV19 and TRBJ2-6; a weak D match, TRBD1 (5 bases). CDR1 is LNHDA and CDR2 is SQIVND in the germline V gene (reference sequence). CDR3 length: 14 amino acids. Deletions cut 6 bases from V and 1 base from J, with 7 bases between. CDR3 in DNA: TGTGCCAGTAGCCAGGGTTCTGGGGCCAACGTCCTGACTTTC. Protein: CASSQGSGANVLTF.

The chain uses TRBV15 and TRBJ1-5; 8 bases are shared with TRBD1. CDR1 and CDR2 (germline): LNHNV, YYDKDF (reference sequence). V lost 0 bases to trimming and J lost 7 bases; unmatched junction nucleotides: 8. CDR3 length: 16 residues. CDR3 nucleotides: TGTGCCACCAGCAGAGACCTTCAGGGGGCCTTCCAGCCCCAGCATTTT. Amino acid sequence: CATSRDLQGAFQPQHF.

The chain is built from TRBV6-6 and TRBJ2-7; 9 bases are shared with TRBD1. After removal of 6 bases from V and 5 bases from J, the junction contained 5 bases not matched to a gene. This CDR3 comprises 13 residues. Per the germline V gene, CDR1 is MNHNY and CDR2 is SVGAGI (reference sequence). The CDR3, as DNA: TGTGCCAGCAGGAGACAGGGGGAAGACGAGCAGTACTTC. It yields the protein CASRRQGEDEQYF.

The V and J genes are TRBV7-9 and TRBJ2-4; no clear D gene. Germline CDR1 is SEHNR and CDR2 is FQNEAQ (reference sequence). The CDR3 spans 14 residues. The V gene lost 5 bases and the J gene lost 1 base, with 9 bases spanning the gap. The CDR3 loop is CASSMDRAKNIQYF. CDR3 nucleotides: TGTGCCAGCAGCATGGATAGGGCCAAAAACATTCAGTACTTC.

The chain links TRBV28 to TRBJ2-1; D is ambiguous. With 2 bases removed from V and 7 bases from J, the gap between germline ends came to 6 bases. CDR3 length: 12 residues. Germline V CDR1 and CDR2: MDHEN, SYDVKM. The CDR3: CASSLVVNEQFF. The DNA of the CDR3 is TGTGCCAGCAGTTTAGTAGTAAATGAGCAGTTCTTC. The whole variable domain, filled in from reference TRBV28 and TRBJ2-1, reads DVKVTQSSRYLVKRTGEKVFLECVQDMDHENMFWYRQDPGLGLRLIYFSYDVKMKEKGDIPEGYSVSREKKERFSLILESASTNQTSMYLCASSLVVNEQFFGPGTRLTVL.